The rows below give T cell receptor beta chains drawn from one sample of a study of STAT5B mutations in CD4+ large granular lymphocyte leukemia. Some clones are missing from TCRdb's copy, which holds only in-frame ones; the method was immunoSEQ multiplex PCR. The sample contains tens of thousands of clones, roughly 70% of which appear only once. Sequenced input: CD4+ T cells from blood buffy coats. These receptors were obtained from a human donor in good health. Both conserved end residues are part of each CDR3. D genes are given only for firm matches. Clone size is not always given. Where it is, it says once, few, many or a class for expanded clones.

d_call	j_call	v_call	clone_size	cdr3_aa	cdr3_nt
.	TRBJ1-2	TRBV19	few	CASIPNGDDYGYTF	TGTGCCAGTATTCCTAACGGGGATGACTATGGCTACACCTTC
.	TRBJ1-1	TRBV2	few	CASSLDRNTEAFF	TGTGCCAGCTCCTTAGACAGGAACACTGAAGCTTTCTTT
TRBD2	TRBJ2-5	TRBV7-3	once	CATYGTSGVQETQYF	TGTGCCACCTATGGGACTAGCGGGGTTCAAGAGACCCAGTACTTC
.	TRBJ1-5	TRBV14	.	CASSQDWLGFLHF	TGTGCCAGCAGCCAAGACTGGTTGGGGTTCCTACATTTT
TRBD1	TRBJ2-1	TRBV5-4	.	CASSLGGTGGYNEQFF	TGTGCCAGCAGCTTGGGAGGGACAGGGGGCTACAATGAGCAGTTCTTC
.	TRBJ2-4	TRBV2	few	CASTPLMAGGRAKNIQYF	TGTGCCAGCACACCTCTAATGGCAGGGGGGCGGGCCAAAAACATTCAGTACTTC
.	TRBJ2-7	TRBV20-1	.	CSAITGTEQYF	TGCAGTGCTATAACAGGGACCGAGCAGTACTTC
TRBD1	TRBJ2-5	TRBV27	.	CASSITGAGETQYF	TGTGCCAGCAGTATAACAGGGGCGGGAGAGACCCAGTACTTC
TRBD2	TRBJ2-5	TRBV5-4	.	CASSLAGLVGETQYF	TGTGCCAGCAGCTTGGCGGGACTAGTGGGGGAGACCCAGTACTTC
TRBD1	TRBJ2-5	TRBV5-1	.	CASSSGTGGYQETQYF	TGCGCCAGCAGCTCGGGGACAGGGGGGTACCAAGAGACCCAGTACTTC
.	TRBJ2-2	TRBV7-7	.	CASSLAGHTGELFF	TGTGCTAGCAGCTTAGCCGGGCACACCGGGGAGCTGTTTTTT
TRBD1	TRBJ1-4	TRBV28	once	CASRGGSATNEKLFF	TGTGCCAGCAGAGGGGGCTCGGCTACTAATGAAAAACTGTTTTTT
.	TRBJ2-1	TRBV20-1	.	CSARDNEQFF	TGCAGTGCTAGAGACAATGAGCAGTTCTTC
TRBD1	TRBJ2-7	TRBV9	.	CASSVAPGGIYEQYF	TGTGCCAGCAGCGTAGCGCCAGGGGGCATCTACGAGCAGTACTTC
.	TRBJ1-1	TRBV30	few	CAWSVRARTTEAFF	TGTGCCTGGAGTGTACGGGCCCGCACCACTGAAGCTTTCTTT
.	TRBJ1-1	TRBV10-3	few	CAISEGQGNTEAFF	TGTGCCATCAGTGAAGGGCAGGGCAACACTGAAGCTTTCTTT
.	TRBJ1-5	TRBV28	few	CASSLGGGGNQPQHF	TGTGCCAGCAGTTTAGGAGGGGGTGGCAATCAGCCCCAGCATTTT
TRBD1	TRBJ2-3	TRBV4-1	few	CASSQARGPSTDTQYF	TGCGCCAGCAGCCAAGCCAGGGGGCCTAGCACAGATACGCAGTATTTT
TRBD1	TRBJ2-7	TRBV10-3	.	CATRQGFSSSYEQYF	TGTGCCACCCGACAGGGGTTTTCATCCTCCTACGAGCAGTACTTC
.	TRBJ1-1	TRBV28	few	CASSAGLLNTEAFF	TGTGCCAGCAGCGCGGGACTTCTAAACACTGAAGCTTTCTTT
TRBD2	TRBJ2-5	TRBV5-4	.	CASSSKTTAGGLETQYF	TGTGCCAGCAGCTCTAAGACAACAGCGGGGGGGTTAGAGACCCAGTACTTC
.	TRBJ1-1	TRBV30	few	CAWGTDSYTEAFF	TGTGCCTGGGGTACGGACAGTTACACTGAAGCTTTCTTT
TRBD2	TRBJ2-5	TRBV9	.	CASSVLAGGQETQYF	TGTGCCAGCAGCGTACTAGCGGGGGGTCAAGAGACCCAGTACTTC
.	TRBJ1-1	TRBV7-9	few	CASSLGVIGKRSTEAFF	TGTGCCAGCAGCTTAGGAGTAATCGGGAAACGGAGCACTGAAGCTTTCTTT
.	TRBJ2-7	TRBV19	.	CATTGAMDYEQYF	TGTGCCACCACGGGGGCGATGGATTACGAGCAGTACTTC
.	TRBJ1-1	TRBV29-1	.	CSVVRLGGRGNTEAFF	TGCAGCGTTGTTCGGCTAGGGGGTAGAGGGAACACTGAAGCTTTCTTT
.	TRBJ2-3	TRBV19	.	CASSEGARSDTQYF	TGTGCCAGTAGTGAAGGGGCTAGATCAGATACGCAGTATTTT
.	TRBJ2-3	TRBV6-1	.	CASIPQAWYTDTQYF	TGTGCCAGCATTCCACAGGCCTGGTACACAGATACGCAGTATTTT
TRBD1	TRBJ2-5	TRBV6-1	.	CASSETGFRETQYF	TGTGCCAGCAGCGAGACAGGGTTTCGGGAGACCCAGTACTTC
TRBD1	TRBJ2-7	TRBV2	.	CASRRPGQGSYEQYF	TGTGCCAGCAGAAGACCGGGACAGGGCTCCTACGAGCAGTACTTC
TRBD1	TRBJ1-1	TRBV7-6	.	CASSLNRGDTEAFF	TGTGCCAGCAGCTTAAACAGGGGGGACACTGAAGCTTTCTTT
.	TRBJ1-5	TRBV7-2	few	CASSSSQGAVQPQHF	TGTGCCAGCAGCTCAAGCCAAGGGGCTGTACAGCCCCAGCATTTT
.	TRBJ2-3	TRBV19	.	CASSIRPAGNTDTQYF	TGTGCCAGTAGTATTAGGCCGGCTGGAAACACAGATACGCAGTATTTT
TRBD2	TRBJ2-7	TRBV6-5	once	CASSFGLAGEQYF	TGTGCCAGCAGTTTCGGACTAGCGGGAGAGCAGTACTTC
.	TRBJ2-4	TRBV30	once	CAWSQRPHNQYF	TGTGCCTGGAGTCAACGACCACACAATCAGTACTTC
TRBD2	TRBJ2-1	TRBV19	.	CASGLAGGPGNEQFF	TGTGCCAGTGGACTAGCGGGGGGGCCAGGGAATGAGCAGTTCTTC
.	TRBJ1-2	TRBV7-2	.	CASSLDAGYTF	TGTGCCAGCAGCTTAGACGCTGGCTACACCTTC
.	TRBJ2-2	TRBV5-4	.	CASSLGVLTGEELFF	TGTGCCAGCAGCTTGGGGGTCCTAACGGGAGAGGAGCTGTTTTTT
.	TRBJ2-6	TRBV27	.	CASSFRGPGANVLTF	TGTGCCAGCAGTTTTCGGGGTCCTGGGGCCAACGTCCTGACTTTC
.	TRBJ2-2	TRBV10-3	.	CAISELKGTGELFF	TGTGCCATCAGTGAGTTGAAGGGAACCGGGGAGCTGTTTTTT
TRBD1	TRBJ1-2	TRBV30	few	CAWSRDRPYGYTF	TGTGCCTGGAGCCGGGACAGGCCCTATGGCTACACCTTC
.	TRBJ1-1	TRBV18	.	CASSNRGGEEAFF	TGTGCCAGCTCAAATAGGGGTGGCGAGGAAGCTTTCTTT
.	TRBJ1-1	TRBV23-1	.	CASSQSERGSHTEAFF	TGCGCCAGCAGTCAATCGGAACGGGGGTCTCACACTGAAGCTTTCTTT
.	TRBJ1-2	TRBV7-2	.	CASSLGPSDGYTF	TGTGCCAGCAGCTTAGGGCCGAGCGATGGCTACACCTTC
TRBD1	TRBJ1-2	TRBV18	.	CASSRTGDGYTF	TGTGCCAGCTCACGGACAGGGGACGGCTACACCTTC
TRBD2	TRBJ2-1	TRBV6-1	.	CASSESGGGLQFF	TGTGCCAGCAGTGAATCCGGCGGGGGGCTTCAGTTCTTC
TRBD1	TRBJ2-7	TRBV6-5	.	CASNSPAGGAYEQYF	TGTGCCAGCAATTCCCCGGCAGGGGGCGCCTACGAGCAGTACTTC
.	TRBJ1-5	TRBV6-1	.	CASSEVGSYSNQPQHF	TGTGCCAGCAGTGAAGTTGGAAGCTATAGCAATCAGCCCCAGCATTTT
.	TRBJ1-3	TRBV7-9	.	CASSEGGSGNTIYF	TGTGCCAGCAGCGAGGGGGGCTCTGGAAACACCATATATTTT
TRBD1	TRBJ1-2	TRBV9	.	CASSGGDRGNYGYTF	TGTGCCAGCAGCGGAGGGGACAGGGGGAACTATGGCTACACCTTC
TRBD2	TRBJ2-7	TRBV7-6	.	CASSLNLAGVYEQYF	TGTGCCAGCAGCTTAAATCTAGCGGGGGTCTACGAGCAGTACTTC
.	TRBJ1-6	TRBV7-2	.	CASSLEPGRNSPLHF	TGTGCCAGCAGCTTAGAGCCCGGGCGCAATTCACCCCTCCACTTT
.	TRBJ2-5	TRBV5-1	.	CASSSTPGALAETQYF	TGCGCCAGCAGCTCTACTCCCGGAGCTTTGGCAGAGACCCAGTACTTC
TRBD1	TRBJ2-1	TRBV10-2	few	CASSEGIRDSSYNEQFF	TGCGCCAGCAGTGAGGGCATCCGGGACAGTTCCTACAATGAGCAGTTCTTC
TRBD1	TRBJ1-5	TRBV28	.	CASSPDRGRGSNQPQHF	TGTGCCAGCAGTCCAGACAGGGGGCGAGGTAGCAATCAGCCCCAGCATTTT
.	TRBJ1-5	TRBV5-6	few	CASSWGDIAQPQHF	TGTGCCAGCAGCTGGGGGGACATAGCTCAGCCCCAGCATTTT
.	TRBJ1-6	TRBV2	once	CASSPNWVLGSPLHF	TGTGCCAGCAGTCCGAATTGGGTTCTCGGTTCACCCCTCCACTTT
.	TRBJ1-6	TRBV19	.	CASSSTPEASPLHF	TGTGCCAGTAGTAGCACCCCCGAGGCGTCACCCCTCCACTTT
.	TRBJ1-1	TRBV2	once	CASSEVGGPNTEAFF	TGTGCCAGCAGTGAAGTTGGGGGCCCGAACACTGAAGCTTTCTTT